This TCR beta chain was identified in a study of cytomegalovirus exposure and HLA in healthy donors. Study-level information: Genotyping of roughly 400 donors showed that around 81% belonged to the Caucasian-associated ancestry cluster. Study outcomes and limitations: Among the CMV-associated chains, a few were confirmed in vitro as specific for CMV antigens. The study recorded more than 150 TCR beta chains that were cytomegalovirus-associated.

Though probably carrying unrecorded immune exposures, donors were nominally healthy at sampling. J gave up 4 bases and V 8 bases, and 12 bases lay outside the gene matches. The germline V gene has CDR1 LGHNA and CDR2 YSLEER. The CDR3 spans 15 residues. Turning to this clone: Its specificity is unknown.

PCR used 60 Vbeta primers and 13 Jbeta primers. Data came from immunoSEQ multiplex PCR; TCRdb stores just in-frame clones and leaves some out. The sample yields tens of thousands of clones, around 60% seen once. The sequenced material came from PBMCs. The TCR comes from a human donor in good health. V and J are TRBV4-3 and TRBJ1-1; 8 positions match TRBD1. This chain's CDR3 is CASRARAGGFTEAFF. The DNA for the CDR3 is TGCGCCAGCCGCGCTCGGGCAGGGGGCTTCACTGAAGCTTTCTTT.